These T cell receptor beta chains were read from a single sample in a study of beta chain features in type 1 diabetes. TCRdb keeps only in-frame clones here, not all; method: immunoSEQ multiplex PCR. The data show approximately 280,000 clones, 15% seen once. Sequencing input: naive CD4+ T cells from blood. The origin of the receptors is a man aged 18 to 30 with type 1 diabetes. CDR3s include the opening cysteine and the closing phenylalanine or tryptophan.

j_gene,v_gene,CDR3aa
TRBJ2-7,TRBV7-9,CASSLNYEQYF
TRBJ2-7,TRBV28,CASSRLAGREQYF
TRBJ2-3,TRBV7-9,CASNGQGSDTQYF
TRBJ2-1,TRBV20-1,CSVSGSPEQFF
TRBJ1-2,TRBV12-5,CASGRTAAGPHGYTF
TRBJ2-7,TRBV7-9,CASSTGGEQYF
TRBJ1-1,TRBV7-9,CASSRVPGTEAFF
TRBJ2-3,TRBV29-1,CTLSRLFNTDTQYF
TRBJ2-5,TRBV5-1,CASSLGGQGQETQYF
TRBJ2-2,TRBV6-6,CASSTSGGRNTGELFF
TRBJ2-7,TRBV28,CASSWEGHRYEQYF
TRBJ2-1,TRBV7-9,CASILIVSGGYHNEQFF
TRBJ1-1,TRBV7-9,CASSLARAMNTEAFF
TRBJ2-5,TRBV2,CASSDQGRVWETQYF
TRBJ2-7,TRBV5-1,CASSRDRTYEQYF
TRBJ2-1,TRBV5-1,CASSRQPGQGVSEQFF
TRBJ1-4,TRBV7-9,CASSPRDSDEKLFF
TRBJ2-5,TRBV6-5,CASSYSQGRETQYF
TRBJ1-5,TRBV7-2,CASSFDPRTGGPGQPQHF
TRBJ2-7,TRBV28,CASREGQGAREQYF
TRBJ1-5,TRBV30,CAWRPTGSNQPQHF
TRBJ1-5,TRBV19,CASSAGSNQPQHF
TRBJ2-1,TRBV19,CASSINPRNEQFF
TRBJ1-2,TRBV27,CASTRGHGYTF
TRBJ1-3,TRBV13,CASSLTEGQKNF
TRBJ1-1,TRBV28,CASSFRGKAFF
TRBJ2-1,TRBV5-5,CASSLVGFAGEDNEQFF
TRBJ1-2,TRBV6-6,CASSSGANYGYTF